A single sample is the source of the 12 T cell receptor beta chains below, sequenced in a study of T cells in tuberculosis. The method was immunoSEQ multiplex PCR; TCRdb's version includes in-frame clones alone and lacks a portion of them. The repertoire holds 30,000 to 40,000 clones, with less than 95% as singletons. As for time point: new active TB diagnosis, blood taken before or within 7 days of starting treatment. This material consisted of PBMCs, taken at tuberculosis diagnosis. The source of these receptors is an adult with tuberculosis.

The chain combines TRBV2 with TRBJ1-1; D is unclear. The CDR3 extends over 13 amino acids. Looked up from germline, CDR1 is SNHLY and CDR2 is FYNNEI. V was clipped by 3 bases and J by 1 base, with 6 bases between them. This CDR3 reads CASSDSRNTEAFF. The DNA of the CDR3 is TGTGCCAGCAGTGATTCGAGGAACACTGAAGCTTTCTTT.

The chain employs TRBV10-2 and TRBJ2-7, with D perhaps TRBD2 (6 bases). Trimming pared 6 bases from V and 3 bases from J, leaving 21 bases between. Looked up from germline, CDR1 is WSHSY and CDR2 is SAAADI. The CDR3 has 16 amino acids. As DNA, the CDR3 is TGCGCCAGCAGCGAGAGGGAGGACTGGGTGGGCTACGAGCAGTACTTC. This translates into CASSEREDWVGYEQYF.

The V gene is TRBV6-6, the J gene TRBJ1-6; D is unclear. The germline CDR1 and CDR2 sequences are MNHNY and SVGAGI (reference sequence). Deletions cut 10 bases from V and 9 bases from J, with 25 bases between. This CDR3 region has 16 residues. CDR3 sequence reads: CATRSGGRSEGSPLHF. The CDR3 DNA follows: TGTGCCACCCGATCCGGCGGTCGGTCGGAGGGTTCACCCCTCCACTTT.

The chain carries TRBV6-5 and TRBJ1-2, with D perhaps TRBD1 (5 bases). The V and J ends lost 6 bases and 4 bases respectively, with 15 bases between them. This CDR3 has 14 amino acids. From germline, CDR1 is MNHEY and CDR2 SVGAGI. CDR3 residues: CASRRDREIYGYTF. The CDR3 bases are TGTGCCAGCAGGCGGGACCGGGAGATCTATGGCTACACCTTC.

The rearrangement links TRBV4-2 to TRBJ2-3, with 10 nucleotides matching TRBD2. With 4 bases clipped from V and 2 bases from J, the junction kept 9 bases outside the gene matches. CDR1 is LGHNA and CDR2 is YNFKEQ in the germline V gene. The CDR3 is made up of 17 amino acids. The CDR3 sequence: CASSPENSGGPTDTQYF. DNA of the CDR3: TGTGCCAGCAGCCCGGAAAATAGCGGGGGGCCCACAGATACGCAGTATTTT.

The chain joins TRBV5-1 to TRBJ1-1; no definite D call. Germline lookup yields CDR1 SGHRS and CDR2 YFSETQ. The CDR3 is 15 residues long. The V and J ends lost 0 bases and 1 base respectively, with 10 bases between them. The CDR3 region is CASSLDAPRNTEAFF. The CDR3 DNA reads as TGCGCCAGCAGCTTGGATGCCCCTAGGAACACTGAAGCTTTCTTT.

The chain is built from TRBV5-5 and TRBJ1-3; D not resolved. The CDR3 has 15 amino acids. V lost 3 bases and J 0 bases, leaving 10 bases between the germline ends. Germline values: CDR1 SGHKS, CDR2 YYEKEE (reference sequence). The CDR3 DNA reads as TGTGCCAGCAGCTCGACATCGAGCTCTGGAAACACCATATATTTT. Protein product: CASSSTSSSGNTIYF.

V usage is TRBV28 and J usage is TRBJ1-5, with a possible D match to TRBD1 (5 bases). The CDR3 loop spans 13 amino acids. The germline V gene has CDR1 MDHEN and CDR2 SYDVKM. Trimming took off 3 bases at V and 7 bases at J, with 10 bases between the two ends. As DNA, the CDR3 is TGTGCCAGCAGTTTGCGGCAGGGCCAGCCCCAGCATTTT. It encodes CASSLRQGQPQHF. Filled out from reference TRBV28 and TRBJ1-5, the complete variable domain reads DVKVTQSSRYLVKRTGEKVFLECVQDMDHENMFWYRQDPGLGLRLIYFSYDVKMKEKGDIPEGYSVSREKKERFSLILESASTNQTSMYLCASSLRQGQPQHFGDGTRLSIL.

J is TRBJ1-6 and V is TRBV7-9, with D possibly matching TRBD1 (6 bases). Trimming stripped 3 bases from V and 6 bases from J, with 9 bases between. Germline V lookup: CDR1 SEHNR, CDR2 FQNEAQ (reference sequence). The CDR3 consists of 14 residues. The CDR3 sequence is CASSLQGTNSPLHF. CDR3 DNA: TGTGCCAGCAGCTTGCAGGGGACTAATTCACCCCTCCACTTT.

The chain carries TRBV9 and TRBJ1-1; D uncertain. Trimming pared 0 bases from V and 1 base from J, leaving 7 bases between. This CDR3 contains 14 residues. Germline values: CDR1 SGDLS, CDR2 YYNGEE. In DNA form, the CDR3 reads TGTGCCAGCAGCGTAGATGGGCGGAACACTGAAGCTTTCTTT. As protein: CASSVDGRNTEAFF.

The chain couples TRBV25-1 to TRBJ1-4; 9 bases line up with TRBD1. There are 13 residues in the CDR3. Germline values: CDR1 MGHDK, CDR2 SYGVNS. The V and J ends lost 8 bases and 8 bases, in that order; junction bases with no gene match: 6. The CDR3 loop reads CASSGQGVEKLFF. CDR3 DNA: TGTGCCAGCTCGGGACAGGGAGTGGAAAAACTGTTTTTT.

CDR3 sequence (DNA): TGTGCCAGCAGTGAGGGGGGGCGGGCGGATACGCAGTATTTT. It specifies CASSEGGRADTQYF. The chain is built from TRBV2 and TRBJ2-3; TRBD2 might be the D (7 bases). The CDR3 consists of 14 residues. V gave up 3 bases and J gave up 6 bases, with 13 bases separating them. CDR1 is SNHLY, CDR2 FYNNEI, per germline. The whole variable domain, remainder taken from reference TRBV2 and TRBJ2-3, is EPEVTQTPSHQVTQMGQEVILRCVPISNHLYFYWYRQILGQKVEFLVSFYNNEISEKSEIFDDQFSVERPDGSNFTLKIRSTKLEDSAMYFCASSEGGRADTQYFGPGTRLTVL.